This T cell receptor (beta chain) was sequenced during a study of blood T cell repertoires in COVID-19. Study-wide context: The United States, Italy and Spain provided the acute and convalescent COVID-19 samples.

V lost 5 bases and J lost 0; bases outside the gene matches: 3. CDR1 and CDR2 from the germline V gene are MNHEY and SVGAGI. This CDR3 contains 15 residues. In the original workflow: Scientists estimated how many nucleated cells there were by amplifying reference gene primers. Measured with immunoSEQ multiplex PCR; TCRdb has only the in-frame clones, and not every one. V and J calls and clone size are as listed in that table; D and trimming were resolved from the DNA. The sample yields about 33,000 clones, 88% seen once. The sequence was obtained from a human donor in a cohort sampled during active COVID-19. The sequencing sample was made of peripheral blood. V and J are TRBV6-5 and TRBJ2-1, with TRBD2 identical over 8 bases. The CDR3 loop reads CASSPGLVSYNEQFF. CDR3 in DNA: TGTGCCAGCAGTCCGGGACTAGTCTCCTACAATGAGCAGTTCTTC.